What follows are 24 T cell receptor beta chains derived from one specimen sequenced in a study of cytomegalovirus exposure and HLA in healthy donors. A multiplex PCR was run with 60 Vbeta primers and 13 Jbeta primers. The protocol was immunoSEQ multiplex PCR, while the TCRdb copy is restricted to in-frame clones and leaves out a portion. Here the sample spans about 200,000 clones, about 76% being singletons. Material for sequencing was PBMCs. All receptors derive from a woman between 45 and 65 years old in good health and CMV-seronegative.

V is TRBV11-3 and J is TRBJ2-6; TRBD1 aligns across 7 bases. After removal of 4 bases from V and 4 bases from J, the junction contained 7 bases not matched to a gene. Germline CDR1 and CDR2: SGHNT and YENEEA. The CDR3 has 16 residues. The CDR3 DNA reads as TGTGCCAGCAGCTCTAAGGGGGCGGCCGGGGCCAACGTCCTGACTTTC. Its protein is CASSSKGAAGANVLTF.

This clone was found once. The rearrangement links TRBV4-2 to TRBJ2-5, with D possibly TRBD2 on 6 matching bases. The end of the DNA is better explained by TRBJ2-7, so the J call may be wrong. The germline V gene has CDR1 LGHNA and CDR2 YNFKEQ. CDR3 size: 18 residues. The CDR3 region has the DNA TGTGCCAGCAGCCATGACATACGGGGACTCGGAGCGTCCTACGAGCAGTACTTC. Translating it yields CASSHDIRGLGASYEQYF.

The genes are TRBV7-3 and TRBJ2-3; 7 bases agree with TRBD1. After removal of 5 bases from V and 1 base from J, the junction contained 3 bases not matched to a gene. There are 14 residues in the CDR3. The germline V gene has CDR1 SGHTA and CDR2 FQGTGA. In DNA form, the CDR3 reads TGTGCCAGCAGCCTCGACAGGGGCACAGATACGCAGTATTTT. Its translation is CASSLDRGTDTQYF.

The chain links TRBV6-6 to TRBJ2-1, with TRBD2 identical over 9 bases. The CDR3 covers 13 residues. In germline, CDR1 is MNHNY, CDR2 SVGAGI (reference sequence). The ends lost 8 bases at V and 8 bases at J; junction bases unmatched: 7. CDR3 coding DNA: TGTGCCAGCTGGGCGGGGGGGGTCTATGAGCAGTTCTTC. It specifies CASWAGGVYEQFF.

Concerning this clone itself: Other DNA sequences in the sample encode the same CDR3. The chain has TRBV2 and TRBJ1-5; D is ambiguous. CDR1 and CDR2 from the germline V gene are SNHLY and FYNNEI. This CDR3 spans 14 amino acids. V was cut by 4 bases and J by 0 bases, with 7 bases left in between. CDR3 loop: CASSVRVSNQPQHF. The CDR3 DNA sequence: TGTGCCAGCAGTGTCCGGGTTAGCAATCAGCCCCAGCATTTT.

The V call is TRBV5-6, the J call TRBJ1-1; D is undetermined. This CDR3 contains 14 residues. V dropped 3 bases and J dropped 0 bases, with 9 bases sitting between them. Germline assignment: CDR1 SGHDT and CDR2 YYEEEE. The CDR3 reads CASSWRQLNTEAFF. Here the CDR3 DNA reads TGTGCCAGCAGCTGGCGGCAGTTGAACACTGAAGCTTTCTTT.

In this sample, this clone turned up a few times. The chain employs TRBV28 and TRBJ1-1, with no clear D. V was clipped by 1 base and J by 2 bases, with 11 bases between them. Germline-derived CDR1 and CDR2 are MDHEN and SYDVKM. This CDR3 comprises 15 residues. The CDR3 sequence: CASSLSSVPNTEAFF. The CDR3 region has the DNA TGTGCCAGCAGTTTATCTAGCGTGCCAAACACTGAAGCTTTCTTT.

The V and J genes are TRBV7-2 and TRBJ1-5, with D tentatively TRBD1 (5 bases). CDR1 and CDR2 (germline): SGHTA, FQGNSA. V dropped 5 bases and J dropped 0 bases, with 14 bases sitting between them. This CDR3 has 16 amino acids. DNA for the CDR3: TGTGCCAGCAGCCCGTACCACGACAGTAGCAATCAGCCCCAGCATTTT. It codes for CASSPYHDSSNQPQHF.

In its sample, this clone was seen once. The chain couples TRBV4-3 to TRBJ2-7, with 11 bases aligning to TRBD2. CDR1 is LGHNA and CDR2 is YSLEER in the germline V gene. The CDR3 is 17 residues long. Losses at the gene ends were 0 bases for V and 3 bases for J; bases not matched to a gene: 7. CDR3 sequence: CASSQESTSGSFYEQYF. The CDR3 DNA is TGCGCCAGCAGCCAAGAAAGTACTAGCGGGAGTTTCTACGAGCAGTACTTC.

The J gene is TRBJ2-3, the V gene TRBV11-3, with D unclear. The V end lost 0 bases, the J end lost 0 bases, and 7 bases lay between the germline ends. CDR1 and CDR2 from the germline V gene are SGHNT and YENEEA. The CDR3 length is 15 residues. The CDR3 loop is CASSLDSFSTDTQYF. For the CDR3, the DNA is TGTGCCAGCAGCTTAGATTCATTCAGCACAGATACGCAGTATTTT.

The V and J genes are TRBV28 and TRBJ1-2, with a weak D call TRBD1 (6 bases). CDR1 and CDR2 (germline): MDHEN, SYDVKM. CDR3 length: 14 residues. V lost 6 bases and J 5 bases, leaving 16 bases between the germline ends. The CDR3 DNA reads TGTGCCAGCAGCCAGGGGAGGGGTAGTTATGGCTACACCTTC. It encodes CASSQGRGSYGYTF.

This chain connects TRBV6-5 to TRBJ1-6; unclear D gene. The CDR3 is 14 amino acids. The germline V gene encodes CDR1 MNHEY and CDR2 SVGAGI. V was cut by 8 bases and J by 8 bases, with 16 bases left in between. CDR3 in DNA: TGTGCCAGCCGGGGAGGAGTAGGTGATTCACCCCTCCACTTT. The encoded protein is CASRGGVGDSPLHF.

This clone came up a few times. The CDR3 loop reads CASSLVQGASAEAFF. CDR3 DNA sequence: TGCGCCAGCAGCTTGGTTCAGGGGGCTAGCGCTGAAGCTTTCTTT. The genes are TRBV5-1 and TRBJ1-1; 8 bases map to TRBD1. V dropped 0 bases and J dropped 6; count of bases not matched to a gene: 7. The CDR3 is 15 amino acids. Germline CDR1 is SGHRS and CDR2 is YFSETQ.

This chain joins TRBV9 and TRBJ1-1; 9 bases are a match to TRBD1. The CDR3 has 15 amino acids. V trimming: 3 bases; J trimming: 3 bases; junction bases outside the gene matches: 6. The germline V gene encodes CDR1 SGDLS and CDR2 YYNGEE. CDR3 coding DNA: TGTGCCAGCAGCGCCAACGACAGGGGGTACACTGAAGCTTTCTTT. This gives the protein CASSANDRGYTEAFF.

V and J are TRBV19 and TRBJ2-1; the match to TRBD2 covers 14 bases. V lost 10 bases, J lost 8 bases, and 10 bases stayed unmatched. The CDR3 has 15 residues. Germline assignment: CDR1 LNHDA and CDR2 SQIVND (reference sequence). As DNA, the CDR3 is TGTGCCACCTCCATCGGACTAGCGGGAGGAGATGAGCAGTTCTTC. Amino acid sequence: CATSIGLAGGDEQFF.

The chain combines TRBV9 with TRBJ2-1; 9 nucleotides align to TRBD2. The germline V gene encodes CDR1 SGDLS and CDR2 YYNGEE. The length of the CDR3 is 17 residues. J was trimmed by 0 bases and V by 0 bases; bases with no gene match: 4. The CDR3 reads CASSVASGTVSYNEQFF. CDR3 in DNA: TGTGCCAGCAGCGTAGCTAGCGGGACAGTCTCCTACAATGAGCAGTTCTTC.

The chain combines TRBV2 with TRBJ1-3; maybe TRBD1 (5 bases). The CDR3 length is 14 residues. Trimming took off 7 bases at V and 2 bases at J, with 12 bases between the two ends. CDR1 SNHLY and CDR2 FYNNEI come from the germline V gene. CDR3 amino acids: CASTFRGTGNTIYF. The CDR3 bases are TGTGCCAGCACATTTAGGGGTACTGGAAACACCATATATTTT.

This chain uses TRBV18 with TRBJ1-6; 7 bases line up with TRBD1. With 2 bases clipped from V and 13 bases from J, the junction kept 23 bases outside the gene matches. The CDR3 loop spans 19 amino acids. Germline CDR1 KGHSH, CDR2 LQKENI. The CDR3 is CASSPFDSGQQGFVAPLHF. The CDR3 nucleotides are TGTGCCAGCTCACCATTTGATTCGGGCCAACAGGGGTTCGTTGCGCCCCTCCACTTT.

The gene calls are TRBV9 and TRBJ2-1, with 12 bases identical to TRBD2. This CDR3 contains 18 residues. V shed 3 bases, J shed 7 bases, and the junction held 14 bases outside the gene matches. In germline, CDR1 is SGDLS, CDR2 YYNGEE. CDR3 nucleotides: TGTGCCAGCAGCGCCCGGGCTTCCGCTAGCGGGAGGGCTAATGAGCAGTTCTTC. Its protein product is CASSARASASGRANEQFF.

The genes are TRBV5-1 and TRBJ2-3, with D possibly matching TRBD1 (6 bases). The CDR3 covers 13 residues. Germline assignment: CDR1 SGHRS and CDR2 YFSETQ. V gave up 2 bases and J gave up 4 bases, with 8 bases separating them. The CDR3 protein is CASSFPGADTQYF. The CDR3 DNA follows: TGCGCCAGCAGCTTCCCAGGGGCAGATACGCAGTATTTT.

The V call is TRBV7-6, the J call TRBJ2-1; TRBD2 agrees at 9 bases. The CDR3 length is 16 residues. Germline loops: CDR1 SGHVS, CDR2 FNYEAQ. V lost 5 bases to trimming and J lost 5 bases; unmatched junction nucleotides: 10. The CDR3 DNA is TGTGCCAGCAGCCCCGTAGCGGGGGTTACGAACAATGAGCAGTTCTTC. Amino acid sequence: CASSPVAGVTNNEQFF.

This clone is a singleton in its sample. This chain uses TRBV7-9 with TRBJ2-2, with a possible D match to TRBD1 (6 bases). V gave up 5 bases and J gave up 0 bases, with 13 bases separating them. The CDR3 extends over 16 amino acids. Germline V CDR1 and CDR2: SEHNR, FQNEAQ (reference sequence). CDR3 DNA sequence: TGTGCCAGCAGCATTCTGGACAGCGCGAACACCGGGGAGCTGTTTTTT. Encoded protein: CASSILDSANTGELFF.

This clone was seen only a few times. This rearrangement joins TRBV18 to TRBJ2-5, with 10 bases lining up with TRBD1. TRBJ2-7 matches the DNA end more closely, so the J call is doubtful. CDR1 KGHSH and CDR2 LQKENI come from the germline V gene. CDR3 length: 15 amino acids. The CDR3 loop reads CASSPPGTGEGEQYF. The CDR3 coding sequence is TGTGCCAGCTCACCTCCCGGGACAGGGGAGGGCGAGCAGTACTTC.

The V and J genes are TRBV18 and TRBJ1-1; maybe TRBD1 (5 bases). V lost 3 bases and J 5 bases, leaving 16 bases between the germline ends. The germline gives CDR1 KGHSH, CDR2 LQKENI. This CDR3 comprises 15 residues. DNA of the CDR3: TGTGCCAGCTCACCCCCTTACGGGGGATGGACTGAAGCTTTCTTT. This encodes CASSPPYGGWTEAFF.